This T cell receptor (beta chain) stems from a study of cytomegalovirus exposure and HLA in healthy donors. About the research overall: Researchers previously reported finding 90 million to 120 million unique TCR beta sequences from 150 million to 200 million T cells. Study-wide results and caveats: Excluded were some V segments that proved indistinguishable, including TRBV6-2 and TRBV6-3. In most subjects, TCR beta sequences reportedly gave accurate predictions of HLA-A and HLA-B alleles.

This clone was observed a single time. What it recognizes is unknown. This CDR3 region has 15 residues. The V end lost 8 bases, the J end lost 4 bases, and 18 bases lay between the germline ends. Germline loops: CDR1 MNHEY, CDR2 SVGAGI. With 60 Vbeta and 13 Jbeta primers, the PCR was carried out. Only in-frame clones appear in the TCRdb table, and some are missing; sequencing was by immunoSEQ multiplex PCR. The repertoire holds about 150,000 clones, 80% seen once, with 9.5% to 15% in the top ten. Sequenced material: PBMCs. This receptor was taken from a man aged 25-40 years in good health and CMV-seropositive. The rearrangement links TRBV6-5 to TRBJ2-1; D might be TRBD1 (6 bases). CDR3 coding DNA: TGTGCCAGCGGCACACAGGGCCCCAGATACAATGAGCAGTTCTTC. Protein: CASGTQGPRYNEQFF.